The 22 T cell receptor beta chains below were found in one sample sequenced in a study of OX40 agonist ivuxolimab in advanced cancers. The data were produced by immunoSEQ multiplex PCR, yet TCRdb's version contains in-frame clones alone and is incomplete. The sample has about 62,000 clones; around 74% are singletons. The sequenced sample was CD4+ or CD8+ T cells sorted from blood, obtained in a trial of the OX40 agonist ivuxolimab. Receptors originate from an adult with an advanced solid tumor such as melanoma, head and neck, liver or kidney cancer.

The chain employs TRBV27 and TRBJ1-5; 8 bases agree with TRBD1. Per the germline V gene, CDR1 is MNHEY and CDR2 is SMNVEV (reference sequence). The CDR3 extends over 17 amino acids. The J segment lost 4 bases and the V segment lost 2 bases, leaving 10 bases of the junction unmatched. CDR3 loop: CASSLVPVGQGNQPQHF. The CDR3 nucleotides read TGTGCCAGCAGTTTAGTCCCGGTAGGACAGGGAAATCAGCCCCAGCATTTT.

The chain recombines TRBV19 with TRBJ1-5, with a possible D match to TRBD1 (5 bases). CDR1 and CDR2 (germline): LNHDA, SQIVND (reference sequence). The V end lost 7 bases, the J end lost 5 bases, and 18 bases lay between the germline ends. This CDR3 is 15 amino acids long. The CDR3 region has the DNA TGTGCCAGTAAGACGGCAGGGCAGGGATATCAGCCCCAGCATTTT. Encoded protein: CASKTAGQGYQPQHF.

This chain joins TRBV7-8 and TRBJ2-3; the match to TRBD2 covers 9 bases. Germline V gives CDR1 SGHVS, CDR2 FQNEAQ. The CDR3 spans 15 residues. The trim removed 1 base at V and 7 bases at J, leaving 6 bases unmatched. CDR3 sequence: CASSLGTSELNTQYF. The DNA of the CDR3 is TGTGCCAGCAGCTTAGGGACTAGCGAATTGAATACGCAGTATTTT.

This rearrangement joins TRBV19 to TRBJ2-3; the match to TRBD1 covers 10 bases. Germline V gene data show CDR1 as LNHDA and CDR2 as SQIVND (reference sequence). After removal of 2 bases from V and 2 bases from J, the junction contained 7 bases not matched to a gene. There are 17 residues in the CDR3. In nucleotides, the CDR3 is TGTGCCAGTAGTATATATTCCGGGACAGGGGTCACAGATACGCAGTATTTT. This codes for CASSIYSGTGVTDTQYF.

This clone was found once. Mismatch with germline at one junction end may stem from a read error. This sequence joins TRBV7-2 and TRBJ2-7; the D is unclear. The CDR3 runs 11 residues. From germline, CDR1 is SGHTA and CDR2 FQGNSA. CDR3 sequence: CASSLHYQQYF. CDR3 DNA sequence: TGTGCCAGCAGCTTACACTACCAGCAGTACTTC.

CDR3 in amino acids: CASTWGVVTDTQYF. As DNA, the CDR3 is TGTGCTAGTACCTGGGGGGTAGTCACAGATACGCAGTATTTT. The rearrangement uses TRBV12-5 and TRBJ2-3; perhaps TRBD2 as D (6 bases). V lost 8 bases and J lost 2, with 14 bases in between. The CDR3 length is 14 residues. Germline V gives CDR1 LGHNT, CDR2 FRNRAP.

The CDR3 loop is CAWSVMGGLNQPQHF. The CDR3 nucleotides are TGTGCCTGGAGTGTAATGGGGGGTCTCAATCAGCCCCAGCATTTT. V usage is TRBV30 and J usage is TRBJ1-5; a possible D gene is TRBD1 (5 bases). The CDR3 length is 15 residues. Germline assignment: CDR1 GTSNPN and CDR2 SVGIG (reference sequence). The V gene lost 0 bases and the J gene lost 3 bases, with 12 bases spanning the gap.

This rearrangement joins TRBV10-3 to TRBJ2-5; either TRBD1 or TRBD2 may fit D (6 bases each). The CDR3 consists of 11 residues. Germline V gene lookup returns CDR1 ENHRY and CDR2 SYGVKD. Trimming removed 8 bases from V and 5 bases from J, with 9 bases in between. The DNA of the CDR3 is TGTGCCATCGGGGGGCTGGAGACCCAGTACTTC. It specifies CAIGGLETQYF.

This chain connects TRBV27 to TRBJ2-7, with TRBD2 matching over 9 bases. This CDR3 spans 16 amino acids. V gave up 3 bases and J gave up 2 bases; unmatched junction bases: 8. Germline CDR1 reads MNHEY; CDR2 reads SMNVEV (reference sequence). The CDR3 region is CASSLRRTSEAYEQYF. CDR3 in DNA: TGTGCCAGCAGTTTGCGAAGGACTAGCGAGGCCTACGAGCAGTACTTC.

The chain uses TRBV6-6 and TRBJ2-5, with D possibly matching TRBD2 (5 bases). Near its end, the DNA agrees better with TRBJ2-7, so the J call may be wrong. From germline, CDR1 is MNHNY and CDR2 SVGAGI (reference sequence). The CDR3 has 13 amino acids. The CDR3 nucleotides read TGTGCCAGCAGCACAGCGGCCTCCTACGAGCAGTACTTC. Protein product: CASSTAASYEQYF.

Note on this clone: An end of the junction does not agree with germline; a read error may underlie this. The J gene is TRBJ2-7, the V gene TRBV28, with a possible D match to TRBD1 (5 bases). Per the germline V gene, CDR1 is MDHEN and CDR2 is SYDVKM. The CDR3 has 13 amino acids. CDR3 DNA: TGTGCCAGCAGCTTATCGCCAGGGAACGAGCAGTACTTC. The encoded protein is CASSLSPGNEQYF.

The gene calls are TRBV10-3 and TRBJ2-4; 7 bases fit TRBD2. V gave up 3 bases and J gave up 8 bases; unmatched junction bases: 7. Germline V gene lookup returns CDR1 ENHRY and CDR2 SYGVKD. The CDR3 has 14 residues. The CDR3 bases are TGTGCCATCAGTGACGGGAGCCGGGGGGACATTCAGTACTTC. Translated: CAISDGSRGDIQYF.

V usage is TRBV25-1 and J usage is TRBJ2-1; D is uncertain. The length of the CDR3 is 14 residues. The V gene lost 1 base and the J gene lost 4 bases, with 8 bases spanning the gap. CDR1 and CDR2 from the germline V gene are MGHDK and SYGVNS. The CDR3 bases are TGTGCCAGCAGTGAATCCACTCTTTACAATGAGCAGTTCTTC. This encodes CASSESTLYNEQFF.

This clone has a single count. The rearrangement joins TRBV7-9 to TRBJ2-3, with D possibly matching TRBD2 (6 bases). The germline gives CDR1 SEHNR, CDR2 FQNEAQ (reference sequence). The V gene lost 11 bases and the J gene lost 4 bases, with 16 bases spanning the gap. The CDR3 covers 13 residues. This CDR3 reads CAGERWGADTQYF. In DNA, the CDR3 is TGTGCCGGAGAGCGGTGGGGGGCAGATACGCAGTATTTT.

This chain connects TRBV27 to TRBJ2-3; D is ambiguous. Trimming left V 10 bases short and J 0 bases short, with 14 bases between. Germline CDR1 reads MNHEY; CDR2 reads SMNVEV (reference sequence). This CDR3 region has 14 residues. The CDR3 DNA sequence: TGTGCCACAGCCGCGTTAACTAGCACAGATACGCAGTATTTT. It yields the protein CATAALTSTDTQYF.

Only a few counts were recorded for this clone. The J gene is TRBJ1-1, the V gene TRBV6-6; no definite D call. The germline gives CDR1 MNHNY, CDR2 SVGAGI (reference sequence). Trimming removed 6 bases at V and 4 bases at J, with 12 bases between. This CDR3 is built from 13 residues. Here the CDR3 DNA reads TGTGCCAGCAGCCTCCCCCTAGCCACTGAAGCTTTCTTT. It yields the protein CASSLPLATEAFF.

The rearrangement joins TRBV19 to TRBJ1-4; no reliable D call. The germline V and J ends were trimmed by 2 bases and 8 bases, with 15 bases remaining between them. The CDR3 loop spans 15 amino acids. Germline-derived CDR1 and CDR2 are LNHDA and SQIVND (reference sequence). The CDR3 DNA follows: TGTGCCAGTAGTATACAAAGCCAGGCATGGGAAAAACTGTTTTTT. As protein: CASSIQSQAWEKLFF.

This clone showed up just once. This rearrangement joins TRBV7-8 to TRBJ2-5; D is tentatively TRBD1 or TRBD2 (5 bases each). The CDR3 extends over 13 amino acids. V lost 8 bases, J lost 1 base, and 11 bases lay in between. Germline V gene lookup returns CDR1 SGHVS and CDR2 FQNEAQ. The CDR3 sequence is CASEGPVQETQYF. DNA of the CDR3: TGTGCCAGCGAGGGGCCCGTCCAAGAGACCCAGTACTTC.

The genes are TRBV9 and TRBJ1-3; no definite D call. Germline CDR1 SGDLS, CDR2 YYNGEE. The CDR3 length is 15 residues. The V and J ends lost 2 bases and 0 bases respectively, with 9 bases between them. The CDR3 spells CASSVQSSSGNTIYF. As DNA, the CDR3 is TGTGCCAGCAGCGTCCAGTCCAGCTCTGGAAACACCATATATTTT.

The J gene is TRBJ2-7, the V gene TRBV27; D gene uncertain. Trimming cost V 0 bases and J 5 bases, with 8 bases left between them. Germline V gene sequence: CDR1 MNHEY, CDR2 SMNVEV (reference sequence). This CDR3 region has 13 residues. The CDR3 spells CASSLSRWDEQYF. The CDR3 coding sequence is TGTGCCAGCAGTTTATCGAGATGGGACGAGCAGTACTTC.

The chain employs TRBV2 and TRBJ1-2; the D is unclear. V dropped 3 bases and J dropped 0 bases, with 8 bases sitting between them. CDR3 length: 14 residues. Germline V gene lookup returns CDR1 SNHLY and CDR2 FYNNEI. For the CDR3, the DNA is TGTGCCAGCAGTGAGGGTGAATCTAACTATGGCTACACCTTC. It codes for CASSEGESNYGYTF.

CDR3 sequence (DNA): TGTGCCACCAGGACAGGGGCTGCGAACACCGGGGAGCTGTTTTTT. Translation gives CATRTGAANTGELFF. V gene TRBV19 combines with J gene TRBJ2-2; 9 positions agree with TRBD1. Germline loops: CDR1 LNHDA, CDR2 SQIVND (reference sequence). V lost 10 bases and J lost 0; bases outside the gene matches: 6. CDR3 length equals 15 residues.